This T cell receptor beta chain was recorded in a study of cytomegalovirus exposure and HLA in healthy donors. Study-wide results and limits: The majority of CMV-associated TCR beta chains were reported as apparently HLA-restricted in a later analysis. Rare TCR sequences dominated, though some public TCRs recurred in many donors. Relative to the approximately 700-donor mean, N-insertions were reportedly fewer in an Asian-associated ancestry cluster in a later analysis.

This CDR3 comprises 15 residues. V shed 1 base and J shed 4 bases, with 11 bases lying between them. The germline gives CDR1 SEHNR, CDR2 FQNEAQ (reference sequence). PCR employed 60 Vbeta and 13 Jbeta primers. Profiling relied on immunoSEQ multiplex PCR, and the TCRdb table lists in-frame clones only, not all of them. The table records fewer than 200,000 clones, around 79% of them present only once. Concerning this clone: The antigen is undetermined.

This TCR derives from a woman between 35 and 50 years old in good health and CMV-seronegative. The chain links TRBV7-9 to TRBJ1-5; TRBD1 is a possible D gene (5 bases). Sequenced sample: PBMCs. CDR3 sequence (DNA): TGTGCCAGCAGCTTAGGAGTACAGGTGAATCAGCCCCAGCATTTT. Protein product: CASSLGVQVNQPQHF.